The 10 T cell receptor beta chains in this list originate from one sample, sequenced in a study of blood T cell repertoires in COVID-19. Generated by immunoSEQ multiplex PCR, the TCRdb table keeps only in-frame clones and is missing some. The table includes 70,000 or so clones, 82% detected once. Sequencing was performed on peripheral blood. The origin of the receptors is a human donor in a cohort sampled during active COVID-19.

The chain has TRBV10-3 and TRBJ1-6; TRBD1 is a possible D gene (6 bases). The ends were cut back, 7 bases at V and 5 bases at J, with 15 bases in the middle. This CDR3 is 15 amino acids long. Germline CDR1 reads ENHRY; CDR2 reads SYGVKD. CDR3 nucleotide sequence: TGTGCCATCACTCAGGTCACAGGGAATAATTCACCCCTCCACTTT. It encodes CAITQVTGNNSPLHF.

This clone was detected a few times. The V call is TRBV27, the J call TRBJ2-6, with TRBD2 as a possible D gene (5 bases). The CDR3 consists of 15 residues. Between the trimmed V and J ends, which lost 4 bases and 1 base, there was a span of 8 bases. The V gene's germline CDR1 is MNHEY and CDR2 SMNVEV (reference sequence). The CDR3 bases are TGTGCCAGCAGTTCCGGACTTTCTGGGGCCAACGTCCTGACTTTC. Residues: CASSSGLSGANVLTF.

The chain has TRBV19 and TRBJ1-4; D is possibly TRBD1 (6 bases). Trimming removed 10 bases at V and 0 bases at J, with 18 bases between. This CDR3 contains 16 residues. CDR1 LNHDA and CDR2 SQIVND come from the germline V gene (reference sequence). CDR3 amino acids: CATQGRGYPTNEKLFF. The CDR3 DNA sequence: TGTGCCACCCAGGGGAGAGGGTATCCAACTAATGAAAAACTGTTTTTT.

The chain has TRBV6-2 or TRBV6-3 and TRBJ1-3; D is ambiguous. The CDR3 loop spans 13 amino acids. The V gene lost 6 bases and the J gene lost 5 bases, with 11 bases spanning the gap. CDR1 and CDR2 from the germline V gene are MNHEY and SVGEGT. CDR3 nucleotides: TGTGCCAGCAGCCGACACCTGAGAAACACCATATATTTT. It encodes CASSRHLRNTIYF.

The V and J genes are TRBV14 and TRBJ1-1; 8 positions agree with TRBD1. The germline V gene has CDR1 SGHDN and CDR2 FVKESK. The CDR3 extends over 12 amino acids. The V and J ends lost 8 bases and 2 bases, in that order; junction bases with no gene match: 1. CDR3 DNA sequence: TGTGCCAGCGGACAGGGCAACACTGAAGCTTTCTTT. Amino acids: CASGQGNTEAFF.

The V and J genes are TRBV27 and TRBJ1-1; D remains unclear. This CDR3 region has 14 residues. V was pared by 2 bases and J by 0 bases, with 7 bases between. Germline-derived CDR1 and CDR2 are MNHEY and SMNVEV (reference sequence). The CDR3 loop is CASSLQRMNTEAFF. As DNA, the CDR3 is TGTGCCAGCAGTTTACAGAGGATGAACACTGAAGCTTTCTTT.

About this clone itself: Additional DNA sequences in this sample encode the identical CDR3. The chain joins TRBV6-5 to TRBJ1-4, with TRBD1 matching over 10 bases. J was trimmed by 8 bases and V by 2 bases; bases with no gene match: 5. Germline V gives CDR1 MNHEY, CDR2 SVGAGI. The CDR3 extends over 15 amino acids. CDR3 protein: CASSYRTGGSEKLFF. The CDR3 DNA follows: TGTGCCAGCAGTTACCGGACAGGGGGATCGGAAAAACTGTTTTTT.

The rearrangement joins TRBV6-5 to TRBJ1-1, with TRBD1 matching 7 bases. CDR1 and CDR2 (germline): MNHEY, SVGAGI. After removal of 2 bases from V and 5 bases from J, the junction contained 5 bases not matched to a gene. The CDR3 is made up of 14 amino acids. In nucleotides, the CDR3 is TGTGCCAGCAGTTACCACGACAGGGTTACTGAAGCTTTCTTT. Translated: CASSYHDRVTEAFF.

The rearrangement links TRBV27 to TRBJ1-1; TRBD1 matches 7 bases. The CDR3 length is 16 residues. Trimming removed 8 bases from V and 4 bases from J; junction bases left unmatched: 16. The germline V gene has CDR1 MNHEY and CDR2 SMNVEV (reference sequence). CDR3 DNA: TGTGCCAGCTGGACCCCTGACAGGGCCCGAAGCACTGAAGCTTTCTTT. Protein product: CASWTPDRARSTEAFF.

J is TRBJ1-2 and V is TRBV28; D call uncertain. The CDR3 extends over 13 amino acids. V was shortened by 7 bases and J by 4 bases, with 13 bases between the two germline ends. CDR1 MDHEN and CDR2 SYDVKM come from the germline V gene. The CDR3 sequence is CASTPQALYGYTF. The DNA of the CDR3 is TGTGCCAGCACCCCCCAGGCCCTCTATGGCTACACCTTC.